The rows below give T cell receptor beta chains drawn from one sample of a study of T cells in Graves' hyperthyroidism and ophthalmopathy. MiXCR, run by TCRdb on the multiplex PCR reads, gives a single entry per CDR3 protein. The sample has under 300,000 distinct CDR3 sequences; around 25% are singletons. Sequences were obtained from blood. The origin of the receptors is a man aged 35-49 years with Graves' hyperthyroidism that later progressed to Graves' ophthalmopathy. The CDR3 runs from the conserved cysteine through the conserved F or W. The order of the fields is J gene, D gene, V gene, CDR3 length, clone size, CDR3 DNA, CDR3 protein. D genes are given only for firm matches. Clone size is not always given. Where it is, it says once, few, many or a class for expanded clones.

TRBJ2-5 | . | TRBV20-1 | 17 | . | TGCAGTGCTAGGGTGGGGCTAGCGCCCGCCGGATGGGAGACCCAGTACTTC | CSARVGLAPAGWETQYF
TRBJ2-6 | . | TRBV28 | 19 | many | TGTGCCAGCAGTTCGAGACAGCTTGGGAGGAAACCTGGGGCCAACGTCCTGACTTTC | CASSSRQLGRKPGANVLTF
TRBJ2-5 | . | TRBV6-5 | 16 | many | TGTGCCAGCAGTTACTCGTCTAGACGCCCACAAGAGAGCCAGTACTTC | CASSYSSRRPQESQYF
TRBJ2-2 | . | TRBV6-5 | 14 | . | TGTGCCAGCAGTTACATGGGTACCACCGGGGAGCTGTTTTTT | CASSYMGTTGELFF
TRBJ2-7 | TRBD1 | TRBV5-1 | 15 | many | TGCGCCAGCAGCTTTGGGGACAGGGACCTCCCCGAGCAGTACTTC | CASSFGDRDLPEQYF
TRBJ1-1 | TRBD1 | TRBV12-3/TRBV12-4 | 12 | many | TGTGCCAGCAGTTTTCCGACAGGGAGGGCTTTCTTT | CASSFPTGRAFF
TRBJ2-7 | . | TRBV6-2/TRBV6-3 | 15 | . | TGTGCCAGCAGTTACACCCCAACGGGTAGCCACGAGCAGTACTTC | CASSYTPTGSHEQYF
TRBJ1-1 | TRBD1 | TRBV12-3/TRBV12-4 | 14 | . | TGTGCCAGCAGTCGACAGGGAATGGGGACTGAAGCTTTCTTT | CASSRQGMGTEAFF
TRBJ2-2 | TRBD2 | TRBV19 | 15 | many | TGTGCCAGTAGTATAGCGGGAGGTTATACCGGGGAGCTGTTTTTT | CASSIAGGYTGELFF
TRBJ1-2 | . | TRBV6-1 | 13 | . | TGTGCCAGCAGTGAACGGCATCTGAGTGGCTACACCTTC | CASSERHLSGYTF
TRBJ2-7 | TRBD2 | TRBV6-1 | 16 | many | TGTGCCAGCAGGGGGACCACTAGCGAGATCTCCTACGAGCAGTACTTC | CASRGTTSEISYEQYF
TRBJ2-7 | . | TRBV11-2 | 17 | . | TGTGCCAGCAGCTTAAACCCGGACAGCCGTACATACTACGAGCAGTACTTC | CASSLNPDSRTYYEQYF
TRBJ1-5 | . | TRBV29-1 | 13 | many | TGCAGCGTTGGGTGGGGTAACAATCAGCCCCAGCATTTT | CSVGWGNNQPQHF